The next 30 T cell receptor beta chains were all read from a single sample in a study of blood T cell repertoires in COVID-19. Using immunoSEQ multiplex PCR, the repertoire was profiled, and TCRdb retains in-frame clones only, with some absent. The sample includes around 70,000 clones, roughly 87% of them seen just once. Sequencing input: peripheral blood. Receptor source: a man aged 80 or over with acute or convalescent COVID-19.

The chain has TRBV10-1 and TRBJ2-7; D gene unclear. Germline V gene lookup returns CDR1 WNHNN and CDR2 SYGVQD (reference sequence). The CDR3 runs 16 residues. The ends were cut back, 0 bases at V and 2 bases at J, with 14 bases in the middle. The CDR3 DNA follows: TGCGCCAGCAGTGAGTCGCACGGCGCAGGAACCTACGAGCAGTACTTC. It is translated as CASSESHGAGTYEQYF.

This chain connects TRBV2 to TRBJ2-7; 10 bases align to TRBD2. Losses at the gene ends were 3 bases for V and 2 bases for J; bases not matched to a gene: 4. The CDR3 is 15 residues long. Germline V gene data show CDR1 as SNHLY and CDR2 as FYNNEI. CDR3 amino acids: CASSEGLAGAYEQYF. The CDR3 nucleotides read TGTGCCAGCAGTGAGGGTCTAGCGGGGGCCTACGAGCAGTACTTC.

This chain uses TRBV19 with TRBJ1-1; D is unresolved. Germline loops: CDR1 LNHDA, CDR2 SQIVND (reference sequence). Trimming pared 0 bases from V and 1 base from J, leaving 3 bases between. The CDR3 length is 13 residues. DNA of the CDR3: TGTGCCAGTAGTATAGACAGGAACACTGAAGCTTTCTTT. Its protein is CASSIDRNTEAFF.

The chain employs TRBV5-3 and TRBJ2-4; 9 bases fit TRBD1. TRBV5-3 is filed as an ORF, its function uncertain. This CDR3 region has 14 residues. Trimming took 1 base from V and 5 from J; bases not matched to a gene: 1. CDR3 nucleotides: TGTGCCAGAAGCTTGAGGACAGGGGAAAACATTCAGTACTTC. This translates into CARSLRTGENIQYF.

J is TRBJ1-6 and V is TRBV19; maybe TRBD1 (5 bases). This CDR3 is 17 amino acids long. Germline-derived CDR1 and CDR2 are LNHDA and SQIVND (reference sequence). V was clipped by 3 bases and J by 5 bases, with 17 bases between them. The chain's CDR3 is CASSIAQGLGNNSPLHF. The CDR3 DNA reads TGTGCCAGTAGTATCGCCCAGGGACTCGGGAATAATTCACCCCTCCACTTT.

The J gene is TRBJ2-3, the V gene TRBV11-2; TRBD2 aligns across 8 bases. The CDR3 runs 16 residues. Germline-derived CDR1 and CDR2 are SGHAT and FQNNGV. Trimming cost V 2 bases and J 2 bases; bases outside gene matches: 6. The CDR3 DNA is TGTGCCAGCAGCTTATCGGGGGGGGGACTCACAGATACGCAGTATTTT. Translating it yields CASSLSGGGLTDTQYF.

The V call is TRBV10-3, the J call TRBJ1-5; no clear D. With 8 bases removed from V and 4 bases from J, the gap between germline ends came to 12 bases. From germline, CDR1 is ENHRY and CDR2 SYGVKD. CDR3 length: 13 amino acids. CDR3 nucleotides: TGTGCCATCCAAAACGACAAAAATCAGCCCCAGCATTTT. Encoded protein: CAIQNDKNQPQHF.

This chain uses TRBV2 with TRBJ2-1; D is uncertain. The V and J ends lost 4 bases and 0 bases respectively, with 7 bases between them. Germline assignment: CDR1 SNHLY and CDR2 FYNNEI. This CDR3 has 14 residues. This CDR3 is CASSGWSSYNEQFF. CDR3 nucleotide sequence: TGTGCCAGCAGTGGATGGAGCTCCTACAATGAGCAGTTCTTC.

The V call is TRBV6-5, the J call TRBJ1-4; 9 bases agree with TRBD1. Germline assignment: CDR1 MNHEY and CDR2 SVGAGI. Trimming removed 5 bases from V and 10 bases from J; junction bases left unmatched: 5. This CDR3 comprises 13 residues. The CDR3 DNA reads TGTGCCAGCAGTCGGGACAGGGTCGCAAAACTGTTTTTT. This gives the protein CASSRDRVAKLFF.

This rearrangement joins TRBV18 to TRBJ2-7, with D possibly matching TRBD1 (6 bases). V lost 1 base to trimming and J lost 3 bases, with 7 bases between them. The CDR3 extends over 13 amino acids. Germline V gene lookup returns CDR1 KGHSH and CDR2 LQKENI. CDR3 DNA sequence: TGTGCCAGCTCACCACGGGACAACTACGAGCAGTACTTC. Encoded protein: CASSPRDNYEQYF. The complete variable domain, with remaining parts taken from reference TRBV18 and TRBJ2-7, reads NAGVMQNPRHLVRRRGQEARLRCSPMKGHSHVYWYRQLPEEGLKFMVYLQKENIIDESGMPKERFSAEFPKEGPSILRIQQVVRGDSAAYFCASSPRDNYEQYFGPGTRLTVT.

The chain recombines TRBV6-1 with TRBJ2-4; D not resolved. The CDR3 covers 15 residues. Trimming pared 3 bases from V and 0 bases from J, leaving 9 bases between. The V gene's germline CDR1 is MNHNS and CDR2 SASEGT. The CDR3 sequence: CASSEAWLAKNIQYF. Written as DNA, the CDR3 is TGTGCCAGCAGTGAGGCCTGGTTAGCCAAAAACATTCAGTACTTC.

The chain joins TRBV2 to TRBJ1-2; perhaps TRBD1 as D (6 bases). The CDR3 consists of 14 residues. Trimming removed 3 bases at V and 7 bases at J, with 15 bases between. Germline CDR1 is SNHLY and CDR2 is FYNNEI. The CDR3 is CASSEGRGGGGYTF. The DNA of the CDR3 is TGTGCCAGCAGTGAGGGCCGGGGGGGCGGTGGCTACACCTTC.

This clone was counted a single time. The chain employs TRBV19 and TRBJ1-5; D might be TRBD1 (6 bases). The CDR3 spans 14 residues. Germline V lookup: CDR1 LNHDA, CDR2 SQIVND (reference sequence). V was clipped by 8 bases and J by 3 bases, with 14 bases between them. CDR3 amino acids: CASADSYYNQPQHF. CDR3 DNA sequence: TGTGCCAGTGCGGACAGCTACTACAATCAGCCCCAGCATTTT.

The rearrangement joins TRBV19 to TRBJ1-2, with 9 bases fitting TRBD1. There are 13 residues in the CDR3. Germline CDR1 LNHDA, CDR2 SQIVND (reference sequence). With V trimmed by 1 base and J by 10 bases, 4 bases remained unmatched. The CDR3, as DNA: TGTGCCAGTAGTATAGGAGGACAGGGGCTCTACACCTTC. Translating gives CASSIGGQGLYTF.

The V gene is TRBV19, the J gene TRBJ1-2; 7 positions agree with TRBD1. J gave up 5 bases and V 5 bases, and 11 bases lay outside the gene matches. The CDR3 extends over 15 amino acids. Germline V CDR1 and CDR2: LNHDA, SQIVND (reference sequence). In DNA form, the CDR3 reads TGTGCCAGTAGTCCACGGGACAGCGGTCAATATGGCTACACCTTC. It codes for CASSPRDSGQYGYTF.

This clone occurred once. The chain is built from TRBV10-3 and TRBJ1-4; possible D gene TRBD1, 6 bases. The CDR3 is made up of 15 amino acids. Germline CDR1 is ENHRY and CDR2 is SYGVKD. V was cut by 0 bases and J by 6 bases, with 11 bases left in between. The CDR3 coding sequence is TGTGCCATCAGTGAGTCGCCCAGGGGCGATGAAAAACTGTTTTTT. This gives the protein CAISESPRGDEKLFF.

This clone was counted a single time. The chain employs TRBV7-9 and TRBJ1-2; 7 bases map to TRBD1. Germline values: CDR1 SEHNR, CDR2 FQNEAQ (reference sequence). Unmatched junction bases numbered 4, after V lost 4 bases and J lost 8 bases. The CDR3 extends over 12 amino acids. As DNA, the CDR3 is TGTGCCAGCAGCTCGACAGGGTCCGGCTACACCTTC. It yields the protein CASSSTGSGYTF.

The chain carries TRBV2 and TRBJ1-6; 10 bases agree with TRBD1. The CDR3 runs to 15 residues. V lost 6 bases to trimming and J lost 7 bases; unmatched junction nucleotides: 6. Per the germline V gene, CDR1 is SNHLY and CDR2 is FYNNEI. As DNA, the CDR3 is TGTGCCAGCAGGCAGGGACAGGGGAGCAATTCACCCCTCCACTTT. Translated: CASRQGQGSNSPLHF.

This sequence joins TRBV2 and TRBJ1-4; D not resolved. V was trimmed by 8 bases and J by 12 bases, leaving 13 bases between them. Germline V gene lookup returns CDR1 SNHLY and CDR2 FYNNEI. This CDR3 region has 11 residues. CDR3: CASPHPGELFF. The DNA of the CDR3 is TGTGCCAGCCCCCATCCCGGGGAACTGTTTTTT.

The genes are TRBV30 and TRBJ1-1, with D tentatively TRBD1 (5 bases). Looked up from germline, CDR1 is GTSNPN and CDR2 is SVGIG (reference sequence). This CDR3 spans 13 amino acids. V was pared by 4 bases and J by 3 bases, with 12 bases between. CDR3 sequence: CAWNGQLDTEAFF. CDR3 nucleotide sequence: TGTGCCTGGAATGGACAACTGGACACTGAAGCTTTCTTT.

This clone was detected once. The chain links TRBV19 to TRBJ1-4; TRBD1 is a possible D gene (5 bases). Trimming shortened V by 1 base and J by 10 bases, and 16 bases separated the two germline ends. Germline V gene lookup returns CDR1 LNHDA and CDR2 SQIVND (reference sequence). CDR3 size: 15 residues. The CDR3 here is CASSIGDGPGGKLFF. The DNA of the CDR3 is TGTGCCAGTAGTATAGGAGACGGACCGGGGGGAAAACTGTTTTTT.

This chain uses TRBV9 with TRBJ2-5; 7 bases align to TRBD1. From germline, CDR1 is SGDLS and CDR2 YYNGEE. The junction had 11 bases not matched to a gene; V was cut back by 4 bases and J by 5 bases. This CDR3 comprises 15 residues. CDR3 amino acids: CASSPPPTGLETQYF. The DNA for the CDR3 is TGTGCCAGCAGCCCGCCCCCGACAGGGTTGGAGACCCAGTACTTC.

The genes are TRBV9 and TRBJ1-2, with unresolved D. Germline V gene sequence: CDR1 SGDLS, CDR2 YYNGEE. There are 17 residues in the CDR3. V lost 0 bases and J lost 3, with 18 bases in between. The CDR3 sequence: CASSVGRRTAAHYGYTF. The DNA of the CDR3 is TGTGCCAGCAGCGTAGGAAGGAGGACCGCGGCGCACTATGGCTACACCTTC.

This clone turned up a few times. The rearrangement links TRBV4-2 to TRBJ1-4; D might be TRBD1 (5 bases). Germline assignment: CDR1 LGHNA and CDR2 YNFKEQ. V dropped 0 bases and J dropped 7 bases, with 12 bases sitting between them. CDR3 size: 15 residues. As DNA, the CDR3 is TGTGCCAGCAGCCAAGACGCAGGGAAAGGTGAAAAACTGTTTTTT. This sequence encodes CASSQDAGKGEKLFF.

The rearrangement uses TRBV10-1 and TRBJ2-7; TRBD1 aligns across 10 bases. The V segment lost 10 bases and the J segment 6 bases; nucleotides outside the gene matches: 9. Germline V gives CDR1 WNHNN, CDR2 SYGVQD (reference sequence). CDR3 length: 13 residues. Here the CDR3 reads CATSGTGAVEQYF. CDR3 DNA: TGCGCCACCTCCGGGACAGGGGCGGTCGAGCAGTACTTC.

The chain carries TRBV19 and TRBJ1-2; 11 bases are a match to TRBD1. Unmatched junction bases numbered 5, after V lost 8 bases and J lost 3 bases. CDR3 length equals 14 residues. CDR1 LNHDA and CDR2 SQIVND come from the germline V gene (reference sequence). Written as DNA, the CDR3 is TGTGCCAGTCGGGGACAGGGGGGTGACTATGGCTACACCTTC. Protein sequence: CASRGQGGDYGYTF.

J is TRBJ2-1 and V is TRBV5-1, with 9 bases that match TRBD2. The CDR3 covers 16 residues. With 0 bases clipped from V and 6 bases from J, the junction kept 7 bases outside the gene matches. Looked up from germline, CDR1 is SGHRS and CDR2 is YFSETQ. The CDR3 sequence is CASSLVPSGIFNEQFF. Here the CDR3 DNA reads TGCGCCAGCAGCTTGGTCCCTAGCGGGATTTTCAATGAGCAGTTCTTC. The entire variable domain, with the rest obtained from reference TRBV5-1 and TRBJ2-1, is as follows: KAGVTQTPRYLIKTRGQQVTLSCSPISGHRSVSWYQQTPGQGLQFLFEYFSETQRNKGNFPGRFSGRQFSNSRSEMNVSTLELGDSALYLCASSLVPSGIFNEQFFGPGTRLTVL.

The J gene is TRBJ1-1, the V gene TRBV5-8; 8 nucleotides match TRBD1. The CDR3 covers 15 residues. After removal of 5 bases from V and 5 bases from J, the junction contained 11 bases not matched to a gene. From germline, CDR1 is SGHTS and CDR2 YDEGEE. The CDR3 DNA is TGTGCCAGCAGTTTCCTCGACAGGGGTGATACTGAAGCTTTCTTT. Its translation is CASSFLDRGDTEAFF.

The genes are TRBV7-8 and TRBJ2-7; a possible D gene is TRBD1 (7 bases). Trimming took 3 bases from V and 7 from J, leaving 10 bases between them. Germline CDR1 reads SGHVS; CDR2 reads FQNEAQ. The CDR3 loop spans 12 amino acids. In nucleotides, the CDR3 is TGTGCCAGCAGCTTCAGGGGGAGGGAGCAGTACTTC. Amino acids: CASSFRGREQYF.

The chain couples TRBV3-1 (or the pseudogene TRBV3-2) to TRBJ2-5; D perhaps matches TRBD1 (5 bases). Trimming stripped 4 bases from V and 3 bases from J, with 9 bases between. This CDR3 contains 13 residues. Per germline, CDR1 LGHDT and CDR2 YNNKEL (reference sequence). CDR3 in DNA: TGTGCCAGCAGCCTCATCAGGGAAGAGACCCAGTACTTC. As protein: CASSLIREETQYF.